This entry lists 11 T cell receptor beta chains sequenced from one sample in a study of T cells in Graves' hyperthyroidism and ophthalmopathy. Amplification yielded TCR beta CDR3 regions, with RNA transcripts as the source. The HTBI primer set drove a first-round RT-PCR of the TCR CDR3. TCRdb recomputed calls from the multiplex PCR reads with MiXCR, one row per CDR3 protein. The repertoire holds about 400,000 distinct CDR3 sequences, with under 15% as singletons. The specimen was blood. The receptors originated from a woman aged 30 to 39 with Graves' hyperthyroidism.

This chain uses TRBV30 with TRBJ1-2; D is ambiguous. Germline V gives CDR1 GTSNPN, CDR2 SVGIG (reference sequence). The V gene lost 0 bases and the J gene lost 0 bases, with 11 bases spanning the gap. CDR3 length: 15 residues. Here the CDR3 DNA reads TGTGCCTGGAGTGTCGGCCACTTTGCTAACTATGGCTACACCTTC. It is translated as CAWSVGHFANYGYTF. Full variable domain (rest looked up from reference TRBV30 and TRBJ1-2): SQTIHQWPATLVQPVGSPLSLECTVEGTSNPNLYWYRQAAGRGLQLLFYSVGIGQISSEVPQNLSASRPQDRQFILSSKKLLLSDSGFYLCAWSVGHFANYGYTFGSGTRLTVV.

This chain uses TRBV28 with TRBJ1-6; a weak D match, TRBD1 (5 bases). The CDR3 spans 17 residues. With 2 bases removed from V and 0 bases from J, the gap between germline ends came to 11 bases. From germline, CDR1 is MDHEN and CDR2 SYDVKM. The CDR3 nucleotides read TGTGCCAGCAGTTTACCCCGACAGAGCTCCTATAATTCACCCCTCCACTTT. It yields the protein CASSLPRQSSYNSPLHF.

This clonotype turned up a few times. CDR3 sequence: CASTPRLGSSAYSYNEQFF. CDR3 DNA: TGTGCCAGCACCCCGAGGCTGGGGTCTAGCGCTTACTCCTACAATGAGCAGTTCTTC. V and J are TRBV5-6 and TRBJ2-1, with D possibly being TRBD2 (6 bases). Trimming pared 6 bases from V and 0 bases from J, leaving 25 bases between. This CDR3 is built from 19 residues. CDR1 is SGHDT and CDR2 is YYEEEE in the germline V gene.

This clonotype has ten or more counts. The gene calls are TRBV3-1 and TRBJ2-7; D uncertain. The length of the CDR3 is 11 residues. Trimming took off 8 bases at V and 5 bases at J, with 10 bases between the two ends. Germline CDR1 and CDR2: LGHDT and YNNKEL (reference sequence). CDR3 protein: CASGLVHEQYF. The CDR3 nucleotides read TGTGCCAGCGGCTTAGTCCACGAGCAGTACTTC.

In this sample, this clonotype turned up many times. The chain has TRBV5-1 and TRBJ2-7, with a tentative D call TRBD1 (6 bases). V lost 0 bases to trimming and J lost 5 bases, with 12 bases between them. This CDR3 is 14 amino acids long. Germline-derived CDR1 and CDR2 are SGHRS and YFSETQ. The CDR3 protein is CASSLVDSFDEQYF. CDR3 nucleotide sequence: TGCGCCAGCAGCTTGGTGGACAGTTTCGACGAGCAGTACTTC.

This sequence joins TRBV7-2 and TRBJ2-3, with D possibly TRBD1 on 5 matching bases. The germline gives CDR1 SGHTA, CDR2 FQGNSA. This CDR3 region has 16 residues. Trimming removed 0 bases at V and 1 base at J, with 11 bases between. The CDR3 is CASSLAPGQRTDTQYF. The CDR3 bases are TGTGCCAGCAGCTTAGCGCCAGGGCAGCGCACAGATACGCAGTATTTT.

V usage is TRBV27 and J usage is TRBJ2-1; D is unresolved. The CDR3 is 13 residues long. Trimming took 3 bases from V and 2 from J, leaving 5 bases between them. CDR1 is MNHEY and CDR2 is SMNVEV in the germline V gene (reference sequence). The CDR3 coding sequence is TGTGCCAGCAGTTTTGGGACCTACAATGAGCAGTTCTTC. Protein sequence: CASSFGTYNEQFF.

This clonotype was observed at least ten times. This rearrangement joins TRBV5-1 to TRBJ2-6; a weak D match, TRBD1 (6 bases). The CDR3 extends over 15 amino acids. V was cut by 4 bases and J by 4 bases, with 12 bases left in between. Germline CDR1 and CDR2: SGHRS and YFSETQ. The CDR3 is CASSETGSGANVLTF. Written as DNA, the CDR3 is TGCGCCAGCAGCGAAACAGGGTCAGGGGCCAACGTCCTGACTTTC. Combining the CDR3 with reference TRBV5-1 and TRBJ2-6 gives the whole variable domain KAGVTQTPRYLIKTRGQQVTLSCSPISGHRSVSWYQQTPGQGLQFLFEYFSETQRNKGNFPGRFSGRQFSNSRSEMNVSTLELGDSALYLCASSETGSGANVLTFGAGSRLTVL.

The table lists this clonotype with a few counts. The V gene is TRBV13, the J gene TRBJ2-6; 9 positions agree with TRBD1. After removal of 9 bases from V and 2 bases from J, the junction contained 8 bases not matched to a gene. The CDR3 length is 16 residues. The V gene's germline CDR1 is PRHDT and CDR2 FYEKMQ (reference sequence). The CDR3 region has the DNA TGTGCCAGTACCGGGACAGGGTTCGCTGGGGCCAACGTCCTGACTTTC. This codes for CASTGTGFAGANVLTF.

This clonotype was counted ten times or more. The V gene is TRBV5-1, the J gene TRBJ2-2, with D possibly TRBD1 on 5 matching bases. Trimming took off 0 bases at V and 0 bases at J, with 9 bases between the two ends. The CDR3 is 16 amino acids. Germline CDR1 and CDR2: SGHRS and YFSETQ. Written as DNA, the CDR3 is TGCGCCAGCAGCTTGGTAGCCAGGGCGAACACCGGGGAGCTGTTTTTT. Protein product: CASSLVARANTGELFF. The full variable domain, with the rest looked up from reference TRBV5-1 and TRBJ2-2, is KAGVTQTPRYLIKTRGQQVTLSCSPISGHRSVSWYQQTPGQGLQFLFEYFSETQRNKGNFPGRFSGRQFSNSRSEMNVSTLELGDSALYLCASSLVARANTGELFFGEGSRLTVL.

This clonotype was seen ten or more times. This chain uses TRBV28 with TRBJ1-1; no firm D call. This CDR3 has 14 amino acids. V lost 8 bases and J lost 2, with 15 bases in between. Germline assignment: CDR1 MDHEN and CDR2 SYDVKM. This CDR3 is CASLTRVRNTEAFF. The CDR3 region has the DNA TGTGCCAGCCTCACGAGGGTCCGAAACACTGAAGCTTTCTTT.